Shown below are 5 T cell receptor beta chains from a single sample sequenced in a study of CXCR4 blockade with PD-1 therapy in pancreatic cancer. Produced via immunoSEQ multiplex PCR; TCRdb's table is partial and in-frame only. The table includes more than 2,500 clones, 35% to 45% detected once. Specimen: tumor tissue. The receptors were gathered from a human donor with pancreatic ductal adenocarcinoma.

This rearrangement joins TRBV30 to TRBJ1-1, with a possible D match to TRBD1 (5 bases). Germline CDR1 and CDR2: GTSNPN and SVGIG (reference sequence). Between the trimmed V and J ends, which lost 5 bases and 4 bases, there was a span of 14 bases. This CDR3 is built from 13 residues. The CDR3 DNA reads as TGTGCCTGGGATGGGGGGACGGGCACTGAAGCTTTCTTT. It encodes CAWDGGTGTEAFF.

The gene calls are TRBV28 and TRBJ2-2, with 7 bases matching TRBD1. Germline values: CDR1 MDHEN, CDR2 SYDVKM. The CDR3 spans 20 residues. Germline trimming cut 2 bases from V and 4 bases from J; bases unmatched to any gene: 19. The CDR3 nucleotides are TGTGCCAGCAGTTTAACAATGACAGGGTTTTTATCGACGGGCACCGGGGAGCTGTTTTTT. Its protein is CASSLTMTGFLSTGTGELFF.

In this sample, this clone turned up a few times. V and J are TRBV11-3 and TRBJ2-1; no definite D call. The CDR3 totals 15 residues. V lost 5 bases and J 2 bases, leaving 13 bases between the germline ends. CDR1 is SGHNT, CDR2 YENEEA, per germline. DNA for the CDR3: TGTGCCAGCAGCGTCGGGTCCGAAACCTACAATGAGCAGTTCTTC. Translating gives CASSVGSETYNEQFF.

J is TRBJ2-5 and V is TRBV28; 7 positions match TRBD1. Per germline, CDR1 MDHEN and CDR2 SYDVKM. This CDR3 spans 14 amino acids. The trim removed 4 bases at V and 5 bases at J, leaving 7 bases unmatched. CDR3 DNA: TGTGCCAGCAGTTCGGGACAGATGGGGGAGACCCAGTACTTC. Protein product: CASSSGQMGETQYF. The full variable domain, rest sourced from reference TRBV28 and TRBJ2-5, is DVKVTQSSRYLVKRTGEKVFLECVQDMDHENMFWYRQDPGLGLRLIYFSYDVKMKEKGDIPEGYSVSREKKERFSLILESASTNQTSMYLCASSSGQMGETQYFGPGTRLLVL.

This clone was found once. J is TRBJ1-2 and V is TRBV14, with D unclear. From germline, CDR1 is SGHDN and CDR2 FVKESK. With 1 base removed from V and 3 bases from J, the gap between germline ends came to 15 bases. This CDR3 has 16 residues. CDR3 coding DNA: TGTGCCAGCAGCCAAGTAGGGCCGCGGGAGGACTATGGCTACACCTTC. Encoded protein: CASSQVGPREDYGYTF. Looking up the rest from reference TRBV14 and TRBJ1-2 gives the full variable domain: EAGVTQFPSHSVIEKGQTVTLRCDPISGHDNLYWYRRVMGKEIKFLLHFVKESKQDESGMPNNRFLAERTGGTYSTLKVQPAELEDSGVYFCASSQVGPREDYGYTFGSGTRLTVV.